These T cell receptor beta chains were read from a single sample in a study of blood T cell repertoires in COVID-19. The repertoire was sequenced with immunoSEQ multiplex PCR; TCRdb's copy has only in-frame clones and lacks some. The table records about 250,000 clones, about four fifths of them present only once. Sequencing was done on a sample of peripheral blood. The origin of the receptors is a man of 80 years or more with acute or convalescent COVID-19. Each CDR3 is given with its conserved first and last residue. The order of the fields is clone size, CDR3 length, D gene, V gene, J gene, CDR3 DNA, CDR3 protein. A D gene is named only where the DNA matches it firmly. Where a row states a size, it is once, few, many or the class of an expanded clone; other rows omit it.

>-|16|-|TRBV5-1|TRBJ2-6
TGCGCCAGCAGCTTGCTGTTATTCTCTGGGGCCAACGTCCTGACTTTC
CASSLLLFSGANVLTF
>-|16|-|TRBV11-2|TRBJ1-1
TGTGCCAGCAGACCGGGGTCAGGGGCGAGATCCACTGAAGCTTTCTTT
CASRPGSGARSTEAFF
>once|20|-|TRBV5-1|TRBJ2-7
TGCGCCAGCAGCTCGAAAGTAGGCAGCGAAAGCACAAGCCGCTCCTACGAGCAGTACTTC
CASSSKVGSESTSRSYEQYF
>-|12|-|TRBV6-2/TRBV6-3|TRBJ1-1
TGTGCCAGCAGTTACCCAAGGAGCAAGGCTTTCTTT
CASSYPRSKAFF
>once|17|TRBD1|TRBV24-1|TRBJ1-2
TGTGCCACCAGTGACCATCCGGGGGCAGGGGGACTGGATGGCTACACCTTC
CATSDHPGAGGLDGYTF
>-|14|-|TRBV11-2|TRBJ2-7
TGTGCCAGCAGCTTAAATACGGGAGCCTACGAGCAGTACTTC
CASSLNTGAYEQYF
>-|15|TRBD1|TRBV2|TRBJ1-2
TGTGCCAGCAGTGAAGAGTCAACAGGGGGCTATGGCTACACCTTC
CASSEESTGGYGYTF
>-|14|-|TRBV10-3|TRBJ2-3
TGTGCCATCAGTGAGGTGACAGGGAGGGATACGCAGTATTTT
CAISEVTGRDTQYF
>-|14|-|TRBV2|TRBJ1-5
TGTGCCAGCAGTGAGGTGGGGGCGAGACAGCCCCAGCATTTT
CASSEVGARQPQHF
>-|14|TRBD1|TRBV5-1|TRBJ2-7
TGCGCCAGCAGGGATGGGACAGGGTCCTACGAGCAGTACTTC
CASRDGTGSYEQYF